This record concerns one T cell receptor beta chain sequence. As yet, its antigen is unknown. The data originate from a study of response to subunit inactivated influenza vaccine. General study results and limits: Authors suggested each seasonal influenza vaccination recruits few new T cells.

One entry per CDR3 protein results from TCRdb running MiXCR on the RT-PCR reads. This table has about 520,000 distinct CDR3 sequences, 9.5% to 13% appearing once. This CDR3 spans 19 amino acids. Between the trimmed V and J ends, which lost 3 bases and 0 bases, there was a span of 21 bases. The V and J genes are TRBV23-1 and TRBJ2-4; D is undetermined. TRBV23-1 is flagged as an ORF with uncertain function. The sequencing used PBMCs from blood, collected about 6 weeks after vaccination. The clonotype originates from a man between 50 and 59 years old who received an inactivated influenza vaccine. The DNA for the CDR3 is TGCGCCAGCAGTCACCGGAAAATCGACACATCATTAGCCAAAAACATTCAGTACTTC. This codes for CASSHRKIDTSLAKNIQYF.